This T cell receptor (beta chain) came from a study of T-cell reconstitution after alpha-beta-depleted transplantation in children. Whole-study results and caveats: Several hundred graft clones that had expanded were reportedly the source of alpha-beta T cells about two months after transplant.

This CDR3 has 16 residues. The germline V gene encodes CDR1 MGHRA and CDR2 YSYEKL. The V and J ends lost 4 bases and 3 bases, in that order; junction bases with no gene match: 9. With regard to this clonotype: Antigen: not known.

During its preparation, the TCRbeta library received unique molecular identifiers. TCRdb fed the PCR reads into MiXCR, producing one record per CDR3 protein. The sample includes some 830,000 distinct CDR3 sequences, 16% of them seen just once. This TCR was sampled from a male patient younger than 18 who had a stem cell transplant for acute lymphoblastic leukemia, so the T cells may come from the graft donor. The V call is TRBV4-1, the J call TRBJ1-3, with 7 positions matching TRBD1. The specimen was PBMCs, mostly from graft donor cells, collected 360 days after TCRalphabeta/CD19-depleted stem cell transplant. The CDR3 DNA reads TGCGCCAGCAGCCCGCTGGGACAGTTCTTTGGAAACACCATATATTTT. This sequence encodes CASSPLGQFFGNTIYF.